This TCR beta chain was documented in a study of cytomegalovirus exposure and HLA in healthy donors. Study-level findings and limits: The investigators catalogued 150 to 200 TCR beta chains as cytomegalovirus-associated. The analysis excluded some indistinguishable V segments, including TRBV6-2 and TRBV6-3.

Remarks on this clone: Its antigen remains unknown.

A multiplex PCR was run with 60 Vbeta primers and 13 Jbeta primers. The protocol was immunoSEQ multiplex PCR, while the TCRdb copy is restricted to in-frame clones and leaves out a portion. The data hold about 120,000 clones, with 80% to 85% observed a single time. V dropped 0 bases and J dropped 1; count of bases not matched to a gene: 4. CDR1 is GTSNPN, CDR2 SVGIG, per germline (reference sequence). There are 16 residues in the CDR3. Donors were ostensibly healthy at sampling, although undocumented immune exposures were probable. The clonotype comes from a woman between 25 and 40 years old in good health and CMV-seronegative. The sample comprised PBMCs. The gene calls are TRBV30 and TRBJ2-3, with 10 bases lining up with TRBD1. This CDR3 reads CAWSVGGTGGTDTQYF. The CDR3 DNA sequence: TGTGCCTGGAGTGTAGGGGGGACAGGGGGCACAGATACGCAGTATTTT.